These 20 T cell receptor beta chains were sequenced from one sample in a study of blood T cells in healthy people across ages. With a J-beta primer mix and a sample-barcoded 5' primer, a second PCR ran 7 to 11 cycles. One entry per CDR3 protein, called by TCRdb with MiXCR from the 5' RACE reads. The table shows 700,000 to 950,000 distinct CDR3 sequences, with roughly 43% occurring only once. Sequenced material: blood. The receptors originated from a woman aged 55-75 years in good health.

The CDR3 DNA reads TGCAGTGCCGATGAGGGTGTTATGGGCTACACCTTC. Residues: CSADEGVMGYTF. The chain links TRBV20-1 to TRBJ1-2; D uncertain. CDR1 and CDR2 (germline): DFQATT, SNEGSKA (reference sequence). V lost 6 bases to trimming and J lost 8 bases, with 16 bases between them. CDR3 length: 12 residues.

This clonotype has more than one count but fewer than ten. This chain uses TRBV7-6 with TRBJ2-1; 9 bases agree with TRBD1. CDR1 and CDR2 (germline): SGHVS, FNYEAQ. The J segment lost 9 bases and the V segment lost 5 bases, leaving 5 bases of the junction unmatched. The CDR3 consists of 13 residues. The CDR3 protein is CASSVQGAAEQFF. CDR3 nucleotides: TGTGCCAGCAGCGTACAGGGGGCGGCTGAGCAGTTCTTC.

The CDR3 DNA follows: TGTGCCAGCAGCTTAAGCTGGGCACTCACAGATACGCAGTATTTT. Its protein product is CASSLSWALTDTQYF. This chain uses TRBV7-9 with TRBJ2-3; no firm D call. This CDR3 is 15 amino acids long. Trimming stripped 2 bases from V and 2 bases from J, with 11 bases between. Looked up from germline, CDR1 is SEHNR and CDR2 is FQNEAQ (reference sequence).

This chain uses TRBV25-1 with TRBJ1-2, with 10 bases aligning to TRBD1. Trimming cost V 3 bases and J 8 bases; bases outside gene matches: 3. The length of the CDR3 is 13 residues. CDR1 and CDR2 from the germline V gene are MGHDK and SYGVNS. CDR3 amino acids: CASSELGQGGYTF. The CDR3 DNA is TGTGCCAGCAGTGAGTTGGGACAGGGGGGCTACACCTTC.

This chain uses TRBV3-1 with TRBJ2-5; D ambiguous. The V end was cut by 5 bases, the J end by 1 base, with 8 bases between. Germline CDR1 LGHDT, CDR2 YNNKEL (reference sequence). The CDR3 length is 13 residues. CDR3 loop: CASSMTFQETQYF. DNA for the CDR3: TGTGCCAGCAGCATGACGTTCCAAGAGACCCAGTACTTC.

The chain employs TRBV18 and TRBJ2-1; TRBD2 agrees at 7 bases. This CDR3 has 13 amino acids. V gave up 2 bases and J gave up 5 bases; unmatched junction bases: 0. CDR1 is KGHSH and CDR2 is LQKENI in the germline V gene. Written as DNA, the CDR3 is TGTGCCAGCTCACCAGGGAGGGACAATGAGCAGTTCTTC. Translated, it gives CASSPGRDNEQFF.

CDR3 sequence reads: CASSLSGWGRNEQFF. Written as DNA, the CDR3 is TGTGCCAGCAGTTTATCTGGATGGGGGCGCAATGAGCAGTTCTTC. This chain connects TRBV27 to TRBJ2-1, with a tentative D call TRBD1 (6 bases). Trimming cost V 0 bases and J 6 bases, with 12 bases left between them. This CDR3 region has 15 residues. Germline lookup yields CDR1 MNHEY and CDR2 SMNVEV (reference sequence).

CDR3 in DNA: TGCAGCGTTGAAAGAGGGACCGCGGACTATGGCTACACCTTC. Its translation is CSVERGTADYGYTF. This chain links TRBV29-1 with TRBJ1-2, with D perhaps matching TRBD1 (5 bases). V gave up 2 bases and J gave up 3 bases, with 13 bases separating them. Germline V lookup: CDR1 SQVTM, CDR2 ANQGSEA. The CDR3 consists of 14 residues.

This clonotype was detected ten times or more. J is TRBJ2-1 and V is TRBV29-1, with D possibly being TRBD2 (5 bases). The germline CDR1 and CDR2 sequences are SQVTM and ANQGSEA. The length of the CDR3 is 15 residues. V was pared by 5 bases and J by 0 bases, with 14 bases between. The CDR3 region is CSVWSERFSYNEQFF. Written as DNA, the CDR3 is TGCAGCGTTTGGTCGGAGCGGTTCTCCTACAATGAGCAGTTCTTC.

The rearrangement joins TRBV30 to TRBJ1-6; TRBD1 might be the D (5 bases). Trimming pared 4 bases from V and 9 bases from J, leaving 19 bases between. Germline assignment: CDR1 GTSNPN and CDR2 SVGIG (reference sequence). The CDR3 extends over 15 amino acids. The CDR3 loop reads CAWITGQIEGSPLHF. CDR3 nucleotide sequence: TGTGCCTGGATCACGGGGCAGATAGAGGGTTCACCCCTCCACTTT.

This clonotype occurred a few times. The rearrangement uses TRBV15 and TRBJ1-2; unclear D gene. Looked up from germline, CDR1 is LNHNV and CDR2 is YYDKDF (reference sequence). Trimming took off 0 bases at V and 1 base at J, with 0 bases between the two ends. This CDR3 spans 12 amino acids. The DNA of the CDR3 is TGTGCCACCAGCAGAGATAACTATGGCTACACCTTC. It encodes CATSRDNYGYTF. Full variable domain (outside the CDR3, taken from reference TRBV15 and TRBJ1-2): DAMVIQNPRYQVTQFGKPVTLSCSQTLNHNVMYWYQQKSSQAPKLLFHYYDKDFNNEADTPDNFQSRRPNTSFCFLDIRSPGLGDTAMYLCATSRDNYGYTFGSGTRLTVV.

Turning to this clonotype: A single base separates this from a much larger clone, so it may be a read error. The rearrangement joins TRBV7-2 to TRBJ2-1, with D perhaps matching TRBD1 (5 bases). CDR1 and CDR2 from the germline V gene are SGHTA and FQGNSA. V lost 5 bases and J 5 bases, leaving 16 bases between the germline ends. The CDR3 loop spans 15 amino acids. CDR3 amino acids: CASSPYQGADNEQFF. The DNA of the CDR3 is TGTGCCAGCAGCCCGTACCAGGGTGCGGACAATGAGCAGTTCTTC. The variable domain in full, with the rest retrieved from reference TRBV7-2 and TRBJ2-1, is GAGVSQSPSNKVTEKGKDVELRCDPISGHTALYWYRQSLGQGLEFLIYFQGNSAPDKSGLPSDRFSAERTGGSVSTLTIQRTQQEDSAVYLCASSPYQGADNEQFFGPGTRLTVL.

The V gene is TRBV29-1, the J gene TRBJ2-7; 8 positions agree with TRBD1. The germline V gene encodes CDR1 SQVTM and CDR2 ANQGSEA. V trimming: 6 bases; J trimming: 3 bases; junction bases outside the gene matches: 4. This CDR3 spans 12 amino acids. CDR3 nucleotides: TGCAGCGTGCAGGGGGCGGACTACGAGCAGTACTTC. Protein product: CSVQGADYEQYF.

The chain links TRBV4-3 to TRBJ1-4, with TRBD1 matching over 7 bases. The germline CDR1 and CDR2 sequences are LGHNA and YSLEER. With 4 bases clipped from V and 7 bases from J, the junction kept 6 bases outside the gene matches. The CDR3 extends over 14 amino acids. The DNA for the CDR3 is TGCGCCAGCAGCCGAGACAGGGCGGGTGAAAAACTGTTTTTT. This gives the protein CASSRDRAGEKLFF.

As regards this clonotype: One junction end does not reproduce the germline sequence, and a read error may be involved. This sequence joins TRBV12-3 or TRBV12-4 and TRBJ1-6, with D perhaps matching TRBD1 (5 bases). The CDR3 loop spans 14 amino acids. The CDR3 loop is CASSAAGWDSPPHF. The CDR3 region has the DNA TGTGCCAGCAGTGCTGCAGGGTGGGATTCACCCCCCCACTTT.

This clonotype has just a few counts. This chain connects TRBV4-3 to TRBJ2-6; a weak D match, TRBD1 (5 bases). V was pared by 0 bases and J by 0 bases, with 18 bases between. The CDR3 spans 20 residues. CDR1 is LGHNA and CDR2 is YSLEER in the germline V gene. The CDR3 coding sequence is TGCGCCAGCAGCCAAGATGATCTTACAGGCTCCTACTCTGGGGCCAACGTCCTGACTTTC. It yields the protein CASSQDDLTGSYSGANVLTF.

This clonotype was recorded a few times. The rearrangement joins TRBV5-1 to TRBJ1-6, with 11 bases matching TRBD1. Looked up from germline, CDR1 is SGHRS and CDR2 is YFSETQ. V was clipped by 4 bases and J by 5 bases; unmatched bases: 5. The CDR3 sequence is 16 residues long. For the CDR3, the DNA is TGCGCCAGCAGCGCGACGGGACAGGGGGATAATTCACCCCTCCACTTT. It specifies CASSATGQGDNSPLHF.

This clonotype has a count of ten or more. V is TRBV5-1 and J is TRBJ2-6; D perhaps matches TRBD1 (5 bases). CDR3 length: 16 residues. V was clipped by 4 bases and J by 0 bases, with 11 bases between them. CDR1 and CDR2 (germline): SGHRS, YFSETQ. The CDR3 region has the DNA TGCGCCAGCAGCCCGTTGACAGACTCTGGGGCCAACGTCCTGACTTTC. Protein product: CASSPLTDSGANVLTF.

CDR3 amino acids: CASSQFIGQGASNEKLFF. CDR3 coding DNA: TGCGCCAGCAGTCAATTTATAGGGCAGGGGGCGAGTAATGAAAAACTGTTTTTT. The chain links TRBV23-1 to TRBJ1-4; TRBD1 matches at 8 bases. TRBV23-1 is designated an ORF whose function remains uncertain. The CDR3 is made up of 18 amino acids. The ends lost 1 base at V and 4 bases at J; junction bases unmatched: 11.

As regards this clonotype: Germline is not matched at one junction end, which may reflect a read error. The genes are TRBV6-6 and TRBJ1-2, with 7 bases matching TRBD1. This CDR3 contains 14 residues. CDR1 and CDR2 (germline): MNHNY, SVGAGI (reference sequence). The CDR3 coding sequence is TGTGCTAGCAGTGCCTCCGGGACAGACTATGGCTACACCTTC. Translating gives CASSASGTDYGYTF.